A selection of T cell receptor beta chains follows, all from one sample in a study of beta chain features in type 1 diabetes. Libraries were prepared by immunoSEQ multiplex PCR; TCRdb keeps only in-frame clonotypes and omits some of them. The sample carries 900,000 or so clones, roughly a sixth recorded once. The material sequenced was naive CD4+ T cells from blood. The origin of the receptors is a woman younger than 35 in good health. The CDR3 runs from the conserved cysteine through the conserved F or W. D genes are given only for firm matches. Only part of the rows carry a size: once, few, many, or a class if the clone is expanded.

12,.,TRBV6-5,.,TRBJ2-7,TGTGCCAGCAGTTTATCGGGCTACGAGCAGTACTTC,CASSLSGYEQYF
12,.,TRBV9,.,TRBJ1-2,TGTGCCACCCCACCGGAATCCTACGGCTACACCTTC,CATPPESYGYTF
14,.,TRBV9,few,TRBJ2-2,TGTGCCAGCAGCGTATACCCTAGCACCGGGGAGCTGTTTTTT,CASSVYPSTGELFF
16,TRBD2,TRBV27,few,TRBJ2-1,TGTGCCAGCAGTTTAATTGCGCTAGCGGGAGGCGGTGAGCAGTTCTTC,CASSLIALAGGGEQFF
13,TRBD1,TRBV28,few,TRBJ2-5,TGTGCCAGCAGCCAAGGGGGCCTTAAGACCCAGTACTTC,CASSQGGLKTQYF
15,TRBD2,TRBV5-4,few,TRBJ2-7,TGTGCCAGCAGCTGGGGGACTAGCGACTCCTACGAGCAGTACTTC,CASSWGTSDSYEQYF
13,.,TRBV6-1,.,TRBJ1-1,TGTGCCAGCAGTGAAGCTTTTGGTAGAGAAGCTTTCTTT,CASSEAFGREAFF
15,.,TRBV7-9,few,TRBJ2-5,TGTGCCAGCAGCTCCCAGGTTACTAGCTCGGAGACCCAGTACTTC,CASSSQVTSSETQYF
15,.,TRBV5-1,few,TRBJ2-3,TGCGCCAGCAGCCTGGGGCTAGGAGGCACAGATACGCAGTATTTT,CASSLGLGGTDTQYF
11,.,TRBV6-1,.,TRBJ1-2,TGTGCCAGCAGAGGAAACTATGGCTACACCTTC,CASRGNYGYTF
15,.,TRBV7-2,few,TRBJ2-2,TGTGCCAGCAGCTTGCGGGCGACGAACACCGGGGAGCTGTTTTTT,CASSLRATNTGELFF
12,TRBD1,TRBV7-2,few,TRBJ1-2,TGTGCCAGCACGAGACAGGGTTATGGCTACACCTTC,CASTRQGYGYTF
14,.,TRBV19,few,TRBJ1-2,TGTGCCAGTAGTCAAGGGGAAGGCAGCTATGGCTACACCTTC,CASSQGEGSYGYTF
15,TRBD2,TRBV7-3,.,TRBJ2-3,TGTGCCAGCAGCGTAGCGGGAGACCGCCCAGATACGCAGTATTTT,CASSVAGDRPDTQYF
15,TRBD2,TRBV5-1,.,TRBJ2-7,TGCGCCAGCAAAACCACTAGCGGAAGCTCCTACGAGCAGTACTTC,CASKTTSGSSYEQYF
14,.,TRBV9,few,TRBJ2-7,TGTGCCAGCAGCGTCGGGGGACACTCCTACGAGCAGTACTTC,CASSVGGHSYEQYF